This T cell receptor (beta chain) originates from a study of blood T cell repertoires in COVID-19. At the level of the study: T cells, B-cell-depleted T cells, or PBMCs provided the cDNA or gDNA that served as material.

In the original workflow: Estimates of nucleated cell counts were drawn from the amplification of reference gene primers. Clones were sequenced by immunoSEQ multiplex PCR, and TCRdb holds only the in-frame ones, with some missing. V and J calls and clone size are given by that table; D and trimming were obtained from the DNA. The sample includes around 260,000 clones, approximately 93% of them seen just once. This CDR3 has 17 residues. The germline gives CDR1 MNHEY, CDR2 SMNVEV (reference sequence). J was trimmed by 6 bases and V by 5 bases; bases with no gene match: 15. Enrolment of Seattle patients took place during active infection, and they were followed longitudinally.

This rearrangement joins TRBV27 to TRBJ2-4, with 8 bases aligning to TRBD1. Specimen: peripheral blood. The sequence derives from a woman between 25 and 40 years old with COVID-19, enrolled during active disease. DNA for the CDR3: TGTGCCAGCAGTCCTATCGCGGACGGACAGGGAAGAAACATTCAGTACTTC. Amino acid sequence: CASSPIADGQGRNIQYF.